Listed below are T cell receptor beta chains from one sample, sequenced in a study of breast tumors, draining lymph nodes, adjacent tissues. A single record per CDR3 protein comes from TCRdb applying MiXCR to the multiplex PCR reads. This table holds around 230,000 distinct CDR3 sequences, roughly 32% found once. The specimen was axillary lymph node tissue. These receptors came from a female donor with breast cancer. Some clones in this sample may be carry-over from other donors' samples. Both conserved end residues are part of each CDR3. Fields, in order: V gene, J gene, clone size, D gene, CDR3 protein, CDR3 DNA. D genes are given only for firm matches. Only part of the rows carry a size: once, few, many, or a class if the clone is expanded.

V: TRBV11-2; J: TRBJ1-4; size: many; D: NA; CDR3: CASSLVRRSTEKLFF; DNA: TGTGCCAGCAGCTTAGTCAGGAGGAGCACTGAAAAACTGTTTTTT
V: TRBV20-1; J: TRBJ2-3; size: many; D: TRBD2; CDR3: CSANEREGGEDTQYF; DNA: TGCAGTGCTAATGAGCGGGAGGGAGGGGAGGATACGCAGTATTTT
V: TRBV4-1; J: TRBJ2-3; size: many; D: TRBD2; CDR3: CASSLYLIASGNADTQYF; DNA: TGCGCCAGCAGCCTTTATTTAATAGCTAGCGGGAACGCAGATACGCAGTATTTT
V: TRBV12-3/TRBV12-4; J: TRBJ2-1; size: many; D: NA; CDR3: CASSHRGASDGEQFF; DNA: TGTGCCAGCAGCCACCGGGGCGCTAGCGATGGTGAGCAGTTCTTC
V: TRBV6-1; J: TRBJ1-6; size: NA; D: NA; CDR3: CASSEVQALDNSPLHF; DNA: TGTGCCAGCAGTGAAGTCCAGGCTCTGGATAATTCACCCCTCCACTTT
V: TRBV3-1; J: TRBJ2-6; size: NA; D: NA; CDR3: CASSQGGTGANVLTF; DNA: TGTGCCAGCAGCCAAGGTGGGACAGGGGCCAACGTCCTGACTTTC
V: TRBV5-8; J: TRBJ2-5; size: few; D: NA; CDR3: CASSSGERAVQETRYF; DNA: TGTGCCAGCAGCTCGGGAGAGCGGGCGGTCCAAGAGACCCGGTACTTC
V: TRBV5-1; J: TRBJ1-1; size: NA; D: NA; CDR3: CASHRGTEAFF; DNA: TGCGCCAGCCACCGCGGCACTGAAGCTTTCTTT
V: TRBV3-1; J: TRBJ1-4; size: few; D: NA; CDR3: CASSRSGVGTNEKLFF; DNA: TGTGCCAGCAGCCGCTCGGGGGTTGGAACTAATGAAAAACTGTTTTTT
V: TRBV19; J: TRBJ2-1; size: many; D: TRBD2; CDR3: CASPGFSGANNEQFF; DNA: TGTGCCAGCCCCGGGTTCAGCGGGGCTAACAATGAGCAGTTCTTC
V: TRBV5-6; J: TRBJ2-1; size: many; D: TRBD2; CDR3: CASSLRLAGANEQFF; DNA: TGTGCCAGCAGCTTAAGGCTAGCGGGAGCGAATGAGCAGTTCTTC
V: TRBV29-1; J: TRBJ2-5; size: NA; D: TRBD2; CDR3: CSATGLAGGSGETQYF; DNA: TGCAGTGCAACCGGACTAGCGGGAGGATCGGGGGAGACCCAGTACTTC
V: TRBV12-3/TRBV12-4; J: TRBJ2-1; size: few; D: NA; CDR3: CASSLGGQFF; DNA: TGTGCCAGCAGTTTGGGCGGGCAGTTCTTC
V: TRBV29-1; J: TRBJ2-5; size: many; D: NA; CDR3: CSVEDRGRGTLPGSSGTQYF; DNA: TGCAGCGTTGAAGATAGGGGTCGGGGAACTTTGCCCGGAAGTTCAGGGACCCAGTACTTC
V: TRBV19; J: TRBJ2-3; size: NA; D: TRBD2; CDR3: CASSIDPPSGSADTQYF; DNA: TGTGCCAGTAGTATAGACCCCCCTAGCGGGAGTGCAGATACGCAGTATTTT
V: TRBV5-8; J: TRBJ2-5; size: many; D: NA; CDR3: CASSLGSVARAETQYF; DNA: TGTGCCAGCAGCCTAGGATCGGTAGCGAGGGCGGAGACCCAGTACTTC
V: TRBV9; J: TRBJ1-1; size: few; D: NA; CDR3: CASSSLAAGENTEAFF; DNA: TGTGCCAGCAGCTCCCTGGCGGCAGGAGAAAACACTGAAGCTTTCTTT
V: TRBV20-1; J: TRBJ1-6; size: once; D: TRBD1; CDR3: CSARAGGLYKSPLHF; DNA: TGCAGTGCTAGGGCAGGGGGTCTCTATAAATCACCCCTCCACTTT
V: TRBV12-3/TRBV12-4; J: TRBJ1-5; size: NA; D: NA; CDR3: CASSRARGDQPQHF; DNA: TGTGCCAGCAGTCGCGCCCGGGGGGATCAGCCCCAGCATTTT
V: TRBV2; J: TRBJ1-2; size: many; D: NA; CDR3: CASRVGDGRGYTF; DNA: TGTGCCAGCAGGGTCGGGGACGGGCGAGGCTACACCTTC
V: TRBV20-1; J: TRBJ2-7; size: many; D: TRBD2; CDR3: CSAKVGGYEQYF; DNA: TGCAGTGCTAAGGTGGGAGGGTACGAGCAGTACTTC
V: TRBV7-2; J: TRBJ2-7; size: many; D: NA; CDR3: CASRPGPSYEQYF; DNA: TGTGCCAGCAGGCCGGGCCCCTCCTACGAGCAGTACTTC
V: TRBV27; J: TRBJ2-1; size: NA; D: TRBD1; CDR3: CASCRTGYNEQFF; DNA: TGTGCCAGCTGCAGGACAGGGTACAATGAGCAGTTCTTC
V: TRBV2; J: TRBJ2-2; size: many; D: TRBD2; CDR3: CASSWLAVNTGELFF; DNA: TGTGCCAGCAGTTGGCTAGCGGTTAACACCGGGGAGCTGTTTTTT
V: TRBV28; J: TRBJ2-7; size: once; D: NA; CDR3: CASSFLGSSYEQYF; DNA: TGTGCCAGCAGTTTCCTTGGTAGTTCCTACGAGCAGTACTTC
V: TRBV20-1; J: TRBJ1-4; size: NA; D: TRBD1; CDR3: CSAGGGSGGTTNEKLFF; DNA: TGCAGTGCTGGTGGCGGGTCAGGGGGCACGACTAATGAAAAACTGTTTTTT
V: TRBV11-3; J: TRBJ2-7; size: many; D: TRBD2; CDR3: CASSSGLAAIYEQYF; DNA: TGTGCCAGCAGCTCCGGACTAGCGGCGATCTACGAGCAGTACTTC
V: TRBV28; J: TRBJ2-3; size: few; D: NA; CDR3: CASSFSGSYTDTQYF; DNA: TGTGCCAGCAGTTTCTCCGGTAGCTACACAGATACGCAGTATTTT
V: TRBV24-1; J: TRBJ1-5; size: NA; D: NA; CDR3: CATSEKGFRAQRF; DNA: TGTGCCACCAGTGAGAAGGGGTTTAGAGCCCAGCGTTTC
V: TRBV7-8; J: TRBJ2-5; size: many; D: TRBD1; CDR3: CASSTNRGRRETQYF; DNA: TGTGCCAGCAGCACTAACAGGGGGCGCCGAGAGACCCAGTACTTC
V: TRBV4-1; J: TRBJ1-6; size: NA; D: NA; CDR3: CAGSQVWQEGNSPLHF; DNA: TGCGCCGGCAGCCAAGTATGGCAGGAAGGCAATTCACCCCTCCACTTT
V: TRBV20-1; J: TRBJ2-7; size: few; D: TRBD2; CDR3: CSARDAGGPYEQYF; DNA: TGCAGTGCTAGAGATGCGGGAGGGCCCTACGAGCAGTACTTC
V: TRBV9; J: TRBJ2-1; size: many; D: TRBD1; CDR3: CASSVGTGFIDEQFF; DNA: TGTGCCAGCAGCGTAGGGACAGGGTTTATCGATGAGCAGTTCTTC
V: TRBV9; J: TRBJ2-5; size: many; D: NA; CDR3: CASSARDHWAETQYF; DNA: TGTGCCAGCAGCGCCCGGGACCATTGGGCCGAGACCCAGTACTTC
V: TRBV29-1; J: TRBJ2-5; size: few; D: NA; CDR3: CSLIGETQYF; DNA: TGCAGCTTAATCGGGGAGACCCAGTACTTC
V: TRBV3-1; J: TRBJ1-4; size: many; D: TRBD1; CDR3: CASSQSAGTGFEKLFF; DNA: TGTGCCAGCAGCCAGTCCGCGGGGACAGGGTTTGAAAAACTGTTTTTT
V: TRBV6-1; J: TRBJ1-2; size: many; D: TRBD1; CDR3: CASLRTGVYGYTF; DNA: TGTGCCAGCTTACGGACAGGGGTCTATGGCTACACCTTC
V: TRBV25-1; J: TRBJ2-7; size: NA; D: NA; CDR3: CASSESGSAGQQYF; DNA: TGTGCCAGCAGTGAATCCGGGTCGGCAGGTCAGCAGTACTTC
V: TRBV4-2; J: TRBJ2-3; size: NA; D: NA; CDR3: CASSQGEPRTDTQYF; DNA: TGTGCCAGCAGCCAAGGGGAGCCCCGCACAGATACGCAGTATTTT
V: TRBV11-3; J: TRBJ1-1; size: few; D: NA; CDR3: CASSLRQLGVMNTEAFF; DNA: TGTGCCAGCAGCTTAAGACAATTGGGGGTTATGAACACTGAAGCTTTCTTT
V: TRBV30; J: TRBJ2-7; size: many; D: NA; CDR3: CAWSLGTPYEQYF; DNA: TGTGCCTGGAGTCTAGGGACACCCTACGAGCAGTACTTC
V: TRBV12-3/TRBV12-4; J: TRBJ2-7; size: few; D: TRBD1; CDR3: CASSDRGLEQYF; DNA: TGTGCCAGCAGTGACAGGGGGCTCGAGCAGTACTTC
V: TRBV5-1; J: TRBJ1-2; size: many; D: TRBD1; CDR3: CASSTRQGNYGYTF; DNA: TGCGCCAGCAGCACTCGACAGGGGAACTATGGCTACACCTTC
V: TRBV12-3/TRBV12-4; J: TRBJ2-7; size: many; D: NA; CDR3: CASSHRDSISYEQYF; DNA: TGTGCCAGCAGTCACCGGGATTCCATCTCCTACGAGCAGTACTTC
V: TRBV9; J: TRBJ1-2; size: many; D: NA; CDR3: CASSVGAGSNYGYTF; DNA: TGTGCCAGCAGCGTAGGAGCAGGATCTAACTATGGCTACACCTTC
V: TRBV20-1; J: TRBJ2-4; size: NA; D: TRBD2; CDR3: CSASRGLAGHIQYF; DNA: TGCAGTGCTTCGAGGGGACTAGCGGGGCACATTCAGTACTTC
V: TRBV3-1; J: TRBJ2-2; size: many; D: NA; CDR3: CASSLRTSGELFF; DNA: TGTGCCAGCAGCCTTCGGACAAGCGGGGAGCTGTTTTTT